This T cell receptor (beta chain) is drawn from a study of T cell responses to AZD1222 COVID-19 vaccine. Whole-study results and caveats: White British donors predominated, females outnumbered males, and clonal diversity was possibly underestimated.

Germline assignment: CDR1 SEHNR and CDR2 FQNEAQ (reference sequence). J gave up 4 bases and V 10 bases, and 11 bases lay outside the gene matches. The CDR3 consists of 16 residues. Data came from immunoSEQ multiplex PCR; TCRdb stores just in-frame clones and leaves some out. In the table there are 95,000 to 150,000 clones, over 80% of which are singletons. In regard to this clone: The target antigen is unknown.

Second doses were pooled across both intervals (about 4 or about 12 weeks). This TCR derives from an adult who received the AZD1222 COVID-19 vaccine. The material sequenced was peripheral blood, taken 28 days after the second AZD1222 dose. This chain joins TRBV7-9 and TRBJ2-2, with TRBD2 matching 11 bases. CDR3 loop: CAIRLLAGAVTGELFF. CDR3 bases: TGTGCCATCCGATTACTAGCGGGGGCAGTCACCGGGGAGCTGTTTTTT.